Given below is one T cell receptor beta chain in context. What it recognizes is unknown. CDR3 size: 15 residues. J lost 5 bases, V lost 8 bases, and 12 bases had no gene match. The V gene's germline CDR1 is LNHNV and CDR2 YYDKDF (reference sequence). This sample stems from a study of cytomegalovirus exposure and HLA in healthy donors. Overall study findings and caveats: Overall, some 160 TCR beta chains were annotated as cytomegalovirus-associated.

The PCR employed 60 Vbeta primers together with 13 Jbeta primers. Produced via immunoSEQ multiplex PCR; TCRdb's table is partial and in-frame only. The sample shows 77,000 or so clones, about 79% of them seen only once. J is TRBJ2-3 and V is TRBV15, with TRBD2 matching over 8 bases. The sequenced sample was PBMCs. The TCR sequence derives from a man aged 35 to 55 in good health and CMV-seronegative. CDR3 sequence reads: CATAPGREEVDTQYF. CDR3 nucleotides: TGTGCCACCGCGCCCGGGCGGGAGGAGGTAGATACGCAGTATTTT.